Following are 18 T cell receptor beta chains from one sample sequenced in a study of blood T cell repertoires in COVID-19 (dated by TCRdb to about 2020). The library was made by the immunoSEQ multiplex PCR assay. Drawn from immuneACCESS, this table holds only the in-frame rearrangements with V and J called that TCRdb kept. Clones are partly lost; checked studies trace under half to an unresolved V gene and leave the rest unexplained. In all, the sample holds 250,000 to 300,000 clones, and 70% to 90% of those were seen once. The ten top clones hold more than 4.5% of the sample. Sequences were obtained from peripheral blood. The receptors derive from a man in his fifties or sixties with active or convalescent COVID-19.

A word on this clone: Additional DNA sequences in this sample encode the identical CDR3. The chain links TRBV5-1 to TRBJ2-5; 9 nucleotides agree with TRBD1. CDR3 size: 14 residues. Trimming took 3 bases from V and 4 from J; bases not matched to a gene: 4. Germline values: CDR1 SGHRS, CDR2 YFSETQ. The CDR3 region has the DNA TGCGCCAGCAGCTCCGGACAGGGGAGAGAGACCCAGTACTTC. Its protein is CASSSGQGRETQYF.

This clone was observed a single time. The CDR3 loop is CSARLVYEQYF. Here the CDR3 DNA reads TGCAGTGCTCGACTAGTTTACGAGCAGTACTTC. The chain is built from TRBV20-1 and TRBJ2-7; tentatively, D is TRBD2 (6 bases). With 5 bases removed from V and 4 bases from J, the gap between germline ends came to 9 bases. The CDR3 length is 11 residues. Germline V gene data show CDR1 as DFQATT and CDR2 as SNEGSKA (reference sequence).

The V gene is TRBV30, the J gene TRBJ1-6; 11 nucleotides match TRBD1. This CDR3 has 17 residues. Losses at the gene ends were 1 base for V and 0 bases for J; bases not matched to a gene: 2. Germline V gene lookup returns CDR1 GTSNPN and CDR2 SVGIG (reference sequence). The CDR3 DNA reads TGTGCCTGGAGTGAGGGGACAGGGGGCTCCTATAATTCACCCCTCCACTTT. It specifies CAWSEGTGGSYNSPLHF. Drawing the rest from reference TRBV30 and TRBJ1-6, the complete variable domain is SQTIHQWPATLVQPVGSPLSLECTVEGTSNPNLYWYRQAAGRGLQLLFYSVGIGQISSEVPQNLSASRPQDRQFILSSKKLLLSDSGFYLCAWSEGTGGSYNSPLHFGNGTRLTVT.

As for this clone: The same CDR3 also results from other DNA sequences found in this sample. The rearrangement uses TRBV7-3 and TRBJ2-3; no clear D gene. Germline assignment: CDR1 SGHTA and CDR2 FQGTGA. Between the trimmed V and J ends, which lost 2 bases and 4 bases, there was a span of 7 bases. There are 13 residues in the CDR3. The CDR3 here is CASSLSLPDTQYF. Here the CDR3 DNA reads TGTGCCAGCAGCTTATCTCTCCCAGATACGCAGTATTTT.

The chain employs TRBV28 and TRBJ2-1; 7 bases line up with TRBD2. The CDR3 length is 13 residues. Looked up from germline, CDR1 is MDHEN and CDR2 is SYDVKM. V lost 2 bases, J lost 8 bases, and 3 bases stayed unmatched. The CDR3 DNA follows: TGTGCCAGCAGTTTACGGGGGAGGGATGAGCAGTTCTTC. Residues: CASSLRGRDEQFF.

The chain employs TRBV3-1 (or the pseudogene TRBV3-2) and TRBJ2-1; 8 nucleotides align to TRBD2. J gave up 3 bases and V 3 bases, and 1 base lay outside the gene matches. CDR3 length: 14 amino acids. Germline loops: CDR1 LGHDT, CDR2 YNNKEL (reference sequence). The CDR3 sequence: CASSQGLVYNEQFF. The CDR3 DNA reads TGTGCCAGCAGCCAGGGACTAGTCTACAATGAGCAGTTCTTC.

This clone came up many times. The chain links TRBV28 to TRBJ1-1; D might be TRBD1 (6 bases). This CDR3 contains 16 residues. The V gene lost 3 bases and the J gene lost 1 base, with 15 bases spanning the gap. Per the germline V gene, CDR1 is MDHEN and CDR2 is SYDVKM. The DNA of the CDR3 is TGTGCCAGCAGTTTGGGAGGGGGGGCGAGGAACACTGAAGCTTTCTTT. This translates into CASSLGGGARNTEAFF.

The rearrangement joins TRBV6-5 to TRBJ2-4; possible D gene TRBD2, 6 bases. V lost 5 bases to trimming and J lost 5 bases, with 13 bases between them. CDR1 is MNHEY, CDR2 SVGAGI, per germline. The CDR3 contains 14 residues. The CDR3 region has the DNA TGTGCCAGCAGTCGGGGGAAGGGTCAAAACATTCAGTACTTC. It codes for CASSRGKGQNIQYF.

The chain has TRBV29-1 and TRBJ2-3; a weak D match, TRBD2 (5 bases). The CDR3 length is 12 residues. The V gene's germline CDR1 is SQVTM and CDR2 ANQGSEA. Trimming stripped 3 bases from V and 1 base from J, with 5 bases between. The CDR3 nucleotides are TGCAGCGTTGATAGCGGCACAGATACGCAGTATTTT. Its translation: CSVDSGTDTQYF.

This rearrangement joins TRBV27 to TRBJ1-5, with 7 bases lining up with TRBD1. This CDR3 is built from 13 residues. In germline, CDR1 is MNHEY, CDR2 SMNVEV (reference sequence). After removal of 6 bases from V and 6 bases from J, the junction contained 5 bases not matched to a gene. CDR3 DNA sequence: TGTGCCAGCAGCGGAGGGGGCAGTCAGCCCCAGCATTTT. It is translated as CASSGGGSQPQHF.

The chain combines TRBV11-2 with TRBJ2-1; the D is unclear. The CDR3 is 14 amino acids. V was cut by 0 bases and J by 3 bases, with 6 bases left in between. Germline CDR1 SGHAT, CDR2 FQNNGV. CDR3 bases: TGTGCCAGCAGCTTAGATGGTAGCTACAATGAGCAGTTCTTC. It is translated as CASSLDGSYNEQFF.

The chain combines TRBV3-1 (or the pseudogene TRBV3-2) with TRBJ2-1, with 12 bases that match TRBD2. After removal of 1 base from V and 9 bases from J, the junction contained 4 bases not matched to a gene. The length of the CDR3 is 15 residues. Germline lookup yields CDR1 LGHDT and CDR2 YNNKEL (reference sequence). DNA for the CDR3: TGTGCCAGCAGCCAAGGACTAGCGGGAGTAAGTGAGCAGTTCTTC. This gives the protein CASSQGLAGVSEQFF.

Comments on this clone: One end of the junction varies from germline; a read error may be responsible. In DNA form, the CDR3 reads TGTGCCGTCTCTCGGGCGGAGGATATGCAGTATTTT. Translated, it gives CAVSRAEDMQYF. The V and J genes are TRBV6-4 and TRBJ2-3, with D tentatively TRBD2 (5 bases). Germline V gives CDR1 MRHNA, CDR2 SNTAGT. This CDR3 region has 12 residues.

This clone was observed a few times. This chain joins TRBV5-6 and TRBJ2-5, with a possible D match to TRBD1 (6 bases). Germline V lookup: CDR1 SGHDT, CDR2 YYEEEE. The CDR3 length is 14 residues. Trimming left V 5 bases short and J 4 bases short, with 15 bases between. The CDR3 loop reads CASSPRGSPETQYF. For the CDR3, the DNA is TGTGCCAGCAGTCCGAGGGGGTCCCCAGAGACCCAGTACTTC.

The rearrangement joins TRBV5-8 to TRBJ2-3; possible D gene TRBD2, 6 bases. CDR1 is SGHTS, CDR2 YDEGEE, per germline. V lost 3 bases to trimming and J lost 1 base, with 12 bases between them. The CDR3 runs to 15 residues. CDR3 sequence reads: CASSSIGGGTDTQYF. The CDR3 DNA follows: TGTGCCAGCAGCTCAATAGGCGGGGGCACAGATACGCAGTATTTT.

CDR3 sequence (DNA): TGTGCCTGGAGTAAACAGGGGGCTTTCCCTGAAGCTTTCTTT. Protein: CAWSKQGAFPEAFF. The chain couples TRBV30 to TRBJ1-1, with 9 bases aligning to TRBD1. CDR1 GTSNPN and CDR2 SVGIG come from the germline V gene (reference sequence). V lost 2 bases to trimming and J lost 6 bases; unmatched junction nucleotides: 7. The CDR3 runs to 14 residues.

The chain has TRBV19 and TRBJ2-2; D unresolved. Germline V gives CDR1 LNHDA, CDR2 SQIVND (reference sequence). This CDR3 has 12 amino acids. Trimming shortened V by 5 bases and J by 6 bases, and 7 bases separated the two germline ends. The CDR3 protein is CASSPPAGELFF. DNA for the CDR3: TGTGCCAGTAGTCCGCCGGCCGGGGAGCTGTTTTTT. Using reference TRBV19 and TRBJ2-2 for the parts outside the CDR3, the full variable domain is DGGITQSPKYLFRKEGQNVTLSCEQNLNHDAMYWYRQDPGQGLRLIYYSQIVNDFQKGDIAEGYSVSREKKESFPLTVTSAQKNPTAFYLCASSPPAGELFFGEGSRLTVL.

The chain carries TRBV6-4 and TRBJ1-5, with 10 bases matching TRBD1. The J segment lost 0 bases and the V segment lost 4 bases, leaving 12 bases of the junction unmatched. The CDR3 covers 19 residues. The germline V gene has CDR1 MRHNA and CDR2 SNTAGT. CDR3 region: CASSVPPGQGRDSNQPQHF. CDR3 nucleotides: TGTGCCAGCAGTGTCCCACCGGGACAGGGGAGGGATAGCAATCAGCCCCAGCATTTT.